The present TCR beta chain was sequenced within a study of early T cells in non-severe SARS-CoV-2 infection. Whole-study findings and limits: There was a bias toward anti-spike CD8 responses in VDJdb matching, which missed private and CD4 specificities.

About this clonotype itself: The antigen remains unidentified.

TCRdb analysed the 5' RACE reads with MiXCR anew, one entry per CDR3 protein. This repertoire shows tens of thousands of distinct CDR3 sequences, 10% to 15% found once; its top ten account for almost 6.5%. Between the trimmed V and J ends, which lost 0 bases and 6 bases, there was a span of 12 bases. The CDR3 spans 15 residues. Germline CDR1 reads MNHEY; CDR2 reads SVGEGT. This receptor was identified in an adult who was a healthcare worker with PCR-confirmed SARS-CoV-2 infection or an uninfected control (not recorded which). The chain joins TRBV6-2 or TRBV6-3 to TRBJ2-1, with D maybe TRBD1 (5 bases). Material for sequencing was whole blood. The CDR3 coding sequence is TGTGCCAGCAGTTACTCGGCGGACATTCCCAATGAGCAGTTCTTC. It codes for CASSYSADIPNEQFF.